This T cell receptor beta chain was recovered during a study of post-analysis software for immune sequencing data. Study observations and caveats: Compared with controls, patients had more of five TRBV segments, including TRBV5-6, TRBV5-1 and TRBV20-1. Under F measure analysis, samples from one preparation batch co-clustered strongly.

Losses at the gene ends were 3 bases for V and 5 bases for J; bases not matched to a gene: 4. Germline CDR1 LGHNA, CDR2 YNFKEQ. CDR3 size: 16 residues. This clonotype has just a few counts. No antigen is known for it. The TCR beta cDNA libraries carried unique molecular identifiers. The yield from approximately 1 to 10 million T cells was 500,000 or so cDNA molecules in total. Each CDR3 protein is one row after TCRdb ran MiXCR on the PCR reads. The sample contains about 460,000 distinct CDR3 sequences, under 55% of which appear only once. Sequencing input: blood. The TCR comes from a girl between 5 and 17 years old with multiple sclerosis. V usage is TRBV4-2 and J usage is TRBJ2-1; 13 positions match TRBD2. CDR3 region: CASSQEGLAGDNEQFF. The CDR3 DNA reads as TGTGCCAGCAGCCAGGAAGGACTAGCGGGAGACAATGAGCAGTTCTTC.